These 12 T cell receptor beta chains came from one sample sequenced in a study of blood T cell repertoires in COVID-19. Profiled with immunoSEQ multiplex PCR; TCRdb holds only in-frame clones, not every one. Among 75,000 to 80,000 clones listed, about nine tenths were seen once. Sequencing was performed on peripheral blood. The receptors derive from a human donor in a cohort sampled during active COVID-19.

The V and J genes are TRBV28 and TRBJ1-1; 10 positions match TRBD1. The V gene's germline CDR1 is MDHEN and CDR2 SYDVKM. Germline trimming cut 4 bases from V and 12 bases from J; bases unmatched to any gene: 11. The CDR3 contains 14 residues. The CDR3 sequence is CASSWGGTGVLPFF. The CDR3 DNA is TGTGCCAGCAGTTGGGGGGGGACAGGGGTTCTACCTTTCTTT.

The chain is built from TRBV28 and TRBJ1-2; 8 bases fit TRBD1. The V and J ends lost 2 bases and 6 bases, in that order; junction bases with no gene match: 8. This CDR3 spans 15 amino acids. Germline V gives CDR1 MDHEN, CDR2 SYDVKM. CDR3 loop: CASSLPGTGGNGYTF. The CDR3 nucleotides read TGTGCCAGCAGTTTACCCGGGACAGGAGGAAATGGCTACACCTTC.

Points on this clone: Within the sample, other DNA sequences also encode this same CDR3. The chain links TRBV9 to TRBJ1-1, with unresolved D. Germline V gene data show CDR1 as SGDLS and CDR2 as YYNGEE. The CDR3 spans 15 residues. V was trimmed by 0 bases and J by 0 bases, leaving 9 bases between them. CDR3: CASSVGGGMNTEAFF. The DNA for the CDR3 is TGTGCCAGCAGCGTAGGCGGCGGGATGAACACTGAAGCTTTCTTT.

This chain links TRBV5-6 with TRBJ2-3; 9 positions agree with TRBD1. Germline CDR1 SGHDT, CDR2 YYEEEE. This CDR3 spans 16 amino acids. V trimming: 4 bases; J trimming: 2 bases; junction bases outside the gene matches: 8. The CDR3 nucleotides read TGTGCCAGCAGCCTGGGACAGGGCTTATACACAGATACGCAGTATTTT. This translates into CASSLGQGLYTDTQYF.

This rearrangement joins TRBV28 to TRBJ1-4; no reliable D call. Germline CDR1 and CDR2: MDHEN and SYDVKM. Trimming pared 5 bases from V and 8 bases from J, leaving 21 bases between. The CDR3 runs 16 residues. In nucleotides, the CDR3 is TGTGCCAGCAGTCCGCCCCCAGGCAGCTCGAAGGAAAAACTGTTTTTT. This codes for CASSPPPGSSKEKLFF.

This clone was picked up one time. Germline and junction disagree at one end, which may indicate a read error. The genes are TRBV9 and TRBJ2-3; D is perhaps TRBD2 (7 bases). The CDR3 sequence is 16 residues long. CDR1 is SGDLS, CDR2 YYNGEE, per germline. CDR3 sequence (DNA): TGTGCCAGCAGCGCCGAGGATTGGGGGGGCACCGATACGCAGTATTTT. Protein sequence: CASSAEDWGGTDTQYF.

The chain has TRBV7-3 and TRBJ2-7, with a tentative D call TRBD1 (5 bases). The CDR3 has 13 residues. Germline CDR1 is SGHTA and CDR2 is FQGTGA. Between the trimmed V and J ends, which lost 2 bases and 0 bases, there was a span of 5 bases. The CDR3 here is CASSLDSSYEQYF. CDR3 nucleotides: TGTGCCAGCAGCTTAGACAGCTCCTACGAGCAGTACTTC. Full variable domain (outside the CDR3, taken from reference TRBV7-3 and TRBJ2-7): GAGVSQTPSNKVTEKGKYVELRCDPISGHTALYWYRQSLGQGPEFLIYFQGTGAADDSGLPNDRFFAVRPEGSVSTLKIQRTERGDSAVYLCASSLDSSYEQYFGPGTRLTVT.

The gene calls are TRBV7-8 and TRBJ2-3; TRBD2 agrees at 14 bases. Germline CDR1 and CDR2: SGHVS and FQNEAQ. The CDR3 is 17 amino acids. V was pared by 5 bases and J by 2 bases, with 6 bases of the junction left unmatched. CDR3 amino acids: CASSPGTSGGYTDTQYF. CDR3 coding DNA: TGTGCCAGCAGCCCCGGGACTAGCGGGGGATACACAGATACGCAGTATTTT.

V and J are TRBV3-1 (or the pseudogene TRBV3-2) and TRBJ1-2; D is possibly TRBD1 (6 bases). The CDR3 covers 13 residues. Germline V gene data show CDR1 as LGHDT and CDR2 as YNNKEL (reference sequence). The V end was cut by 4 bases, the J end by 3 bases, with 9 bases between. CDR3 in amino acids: CASSLRGDYGYTF. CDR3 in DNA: TGTGCCAGCAGCCTCAGGGGTGACTATGGCTACACCTTC.

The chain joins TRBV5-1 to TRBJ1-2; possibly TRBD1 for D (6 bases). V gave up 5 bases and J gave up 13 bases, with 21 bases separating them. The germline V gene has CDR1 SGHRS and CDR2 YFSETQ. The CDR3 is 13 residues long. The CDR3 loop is CASRPENRASSTF. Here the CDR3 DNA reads TGCGCCAGCAGACCGGAAAACAGGGCCTCAAGCACCTTC.

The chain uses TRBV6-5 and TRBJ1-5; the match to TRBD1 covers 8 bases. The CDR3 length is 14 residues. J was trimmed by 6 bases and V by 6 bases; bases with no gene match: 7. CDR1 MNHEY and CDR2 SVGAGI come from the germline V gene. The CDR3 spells CASRNAGGSQPQHF. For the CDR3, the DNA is TGTGCCAGCAGGAACGCAGGGGGCAGTCAGCCCCAGCATTTT.

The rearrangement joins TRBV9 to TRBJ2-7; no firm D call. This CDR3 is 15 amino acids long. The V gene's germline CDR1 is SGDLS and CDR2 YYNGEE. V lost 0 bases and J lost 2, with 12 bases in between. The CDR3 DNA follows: TGTGCCAGCAGCGTAGACAACATACGTACCTACGAGCAGTACTTC. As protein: CASSVDNIRTYEQYF. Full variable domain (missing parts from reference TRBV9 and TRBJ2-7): DSGVTQTPKHLITATGQRVTLRCSPRSGDLSVYWYQQSLDQGLQFLIQYYNGEERAKGNILERFSAQQFPDLHSELNLSSLELGDSALYFCASSVDNIRTYEQYFGPGTRLTVT.